The rows below give T cell receptor beta chains drawn from one sample of a study of blood T cell repertoires in COVID-19. Sequencing was performed with immunoSEQ multiplex PCR; in TCRdb, only in-frame clones are kept and a portion is missing. The sample records about 21,000 clones, 85% to 90% being singletons. Sequencing was performed on peripheral blood. The receptors derive from a man aged 65 to 85 with active COVID-19. The conserved cysteine and the conserved F or W are not part of the CDR3 here.

V: TRBV5-1
CDR3: ASSWTQGQGGYT

V: TRBV3-1/TRBV3-2
CDR3: ASSQGRLAGGFRDTQY

V: TRBV20-1
CDR3: SASNRPGELF

V: TRBV24-1
CDR3: ATSDPRSGSTDTQY

V: TRBV30
CDR3: AWIKTSPGGSSDEQY

V: TRBV11-3
CDR3: ASRLPGQDTGELF

V: TRBV6-5
CDR3: ASSYRRGGGYT

V: TRBV5-1
CDR3: ASTRAPETDYGYT

V: TRBV7-8
CDR3: ASSLVQGLFTEAF

V: TRBV5-1
CDR3: VSSPRQSSYEQY

V: TRBV10-2
CDR3: ASYSPRGLQETQY

V: TRBV2
CDR3: ASNMYRGPEDTQY

V: TRBV10-3
CDR3: AISALVLAGVGQETQY

V: TRBV6-6
CDR3: ASSALQGVAEAF

V: TRBV27
CDR3: ASSSGTRPYNEQF

V: TRBV10-3
CDR3: AISESRGQETQY

V: TRBV5-1
CDR3: ASSLVLSGESGGYT

V: TRBV3-1/TRBV3-2
CDR3: ASSDNNDNSPLH